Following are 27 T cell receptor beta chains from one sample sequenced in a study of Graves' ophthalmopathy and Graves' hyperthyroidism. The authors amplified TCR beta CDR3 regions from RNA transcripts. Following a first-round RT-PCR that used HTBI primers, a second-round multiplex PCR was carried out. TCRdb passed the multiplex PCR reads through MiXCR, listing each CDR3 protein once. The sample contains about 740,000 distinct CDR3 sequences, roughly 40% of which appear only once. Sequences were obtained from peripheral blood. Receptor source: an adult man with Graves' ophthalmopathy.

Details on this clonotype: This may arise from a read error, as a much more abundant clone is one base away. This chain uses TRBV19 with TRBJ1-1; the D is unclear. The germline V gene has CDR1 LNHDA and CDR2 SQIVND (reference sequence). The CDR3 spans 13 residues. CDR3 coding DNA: TGTGCCAGTAGTATCGGCTTCACCACTGAAGCTTCCTTT. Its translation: CASSIGFTTEASF. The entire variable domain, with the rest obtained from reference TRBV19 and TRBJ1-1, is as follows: DGGITQSPKYLFRKEGQNVTLSCEQNLNHDAMYWYRQDPGQGLRLIYYSQIVNDFQKGDIAEGYSVSREKKESFPLTVTSAQKNPTAFYLCASSIGFTTEASFGQGTRLTVV.

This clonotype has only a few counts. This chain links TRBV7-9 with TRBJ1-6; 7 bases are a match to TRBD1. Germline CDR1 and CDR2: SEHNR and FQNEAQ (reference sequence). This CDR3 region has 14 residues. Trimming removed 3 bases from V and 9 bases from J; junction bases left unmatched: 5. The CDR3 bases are TGTGCCAGCAGCTTTGCAGGGGGGTTTTCACCCCTCCACTTT. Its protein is CASSFAGGFSPLHF.

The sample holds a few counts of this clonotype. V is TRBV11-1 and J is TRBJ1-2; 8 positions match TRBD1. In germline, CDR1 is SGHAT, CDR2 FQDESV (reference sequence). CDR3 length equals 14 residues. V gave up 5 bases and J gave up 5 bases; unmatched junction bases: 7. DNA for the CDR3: TGTGCCAGCAGCACCCGGACAGGGTGGTATGGCTACACCTTC. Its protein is CASSTRTGWYGYTF. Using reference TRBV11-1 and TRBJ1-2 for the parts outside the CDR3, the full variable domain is EAEVAQSPRYKITEKSQAVAFWCDPISGHATLYWYRQILGQGPELLVQFQDESVVDDSQLPKDRFSAERLKGVDSTLKIQPAELGDSAMYLCASSTRTGWYGYTFGSGTRLTVV.

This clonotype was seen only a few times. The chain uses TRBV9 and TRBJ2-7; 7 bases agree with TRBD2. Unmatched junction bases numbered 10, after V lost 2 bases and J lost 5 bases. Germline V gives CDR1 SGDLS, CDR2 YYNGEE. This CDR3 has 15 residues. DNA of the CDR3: TGTGCCAGCAGCGTGGGACTCACCGGGAGGAACGAGCAGTACTTC. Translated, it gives CASSVGLTGRNEQYF.

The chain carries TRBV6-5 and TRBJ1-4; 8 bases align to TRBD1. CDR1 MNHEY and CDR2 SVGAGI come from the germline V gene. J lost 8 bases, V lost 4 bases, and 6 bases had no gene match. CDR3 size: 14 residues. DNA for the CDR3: TGTGCCAGCAGTTTTCAGGGGGCGTACGAAAAACTGTTTTTT. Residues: CASSFQGAYEKLFF.

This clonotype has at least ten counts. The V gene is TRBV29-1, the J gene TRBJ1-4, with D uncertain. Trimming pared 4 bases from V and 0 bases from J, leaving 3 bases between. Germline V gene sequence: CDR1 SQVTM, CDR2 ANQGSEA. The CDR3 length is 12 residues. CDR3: CSVAATNEKLFF. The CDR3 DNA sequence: TGCAGCGTTGCAGCAACTAATGAAAAACTGTTTTTT.

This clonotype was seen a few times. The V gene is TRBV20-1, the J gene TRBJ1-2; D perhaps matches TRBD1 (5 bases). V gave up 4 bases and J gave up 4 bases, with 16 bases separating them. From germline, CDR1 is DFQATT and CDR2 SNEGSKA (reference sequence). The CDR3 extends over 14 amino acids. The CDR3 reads CSAKLTGSSYGYTF. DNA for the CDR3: TGCAGTGCTAAATTAACAGGCTCCTCCTATGGCTACACCTTC.

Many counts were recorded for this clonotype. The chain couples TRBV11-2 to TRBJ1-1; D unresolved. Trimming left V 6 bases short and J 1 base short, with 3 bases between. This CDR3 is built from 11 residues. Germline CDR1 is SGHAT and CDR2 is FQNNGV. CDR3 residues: CASRQNTEAFF. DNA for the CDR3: TGTGCCAGCAGACAGAACACTGAAGCTTTCTTT.

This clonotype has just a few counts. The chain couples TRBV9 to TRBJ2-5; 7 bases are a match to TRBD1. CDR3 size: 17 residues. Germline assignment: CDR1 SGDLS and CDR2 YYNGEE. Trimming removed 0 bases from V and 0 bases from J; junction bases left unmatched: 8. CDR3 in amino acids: CASSVGLDRRYQETQYF. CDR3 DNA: TGTGCCAGCAGCGTAGGCTTGGACAGGAGGTACCAAGAGACCCAGTACTTC.

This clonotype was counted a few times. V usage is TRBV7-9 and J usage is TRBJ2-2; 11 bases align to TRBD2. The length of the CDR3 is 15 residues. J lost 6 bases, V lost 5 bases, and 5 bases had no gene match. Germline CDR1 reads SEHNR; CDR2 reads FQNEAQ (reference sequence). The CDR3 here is CASSVSGRAAGELFF. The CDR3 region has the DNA TGTGCCAGCAGCGTTAGCGGGAGGGCGGCCGGGGAGCTGTTTTTT.

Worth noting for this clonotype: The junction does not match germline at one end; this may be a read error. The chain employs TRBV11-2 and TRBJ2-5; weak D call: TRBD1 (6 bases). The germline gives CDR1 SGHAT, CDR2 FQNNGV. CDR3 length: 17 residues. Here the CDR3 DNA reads TGTGCCAGCAGTTCTCAGCCGAAAACAACAGGGTTCGAGACCCGGTACTTC. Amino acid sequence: CASSSQPKTTGFETRYF. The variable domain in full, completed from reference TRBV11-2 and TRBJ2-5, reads EAGVAQSPRYKIIEKRQSVAFWCNPISGHATLYWYQQILGQGPKLLIQFQNNGVVDDSQLPKDRFSAERLKGVDSTLKIQPAKLEDSAVYLCASSSQPKTTGFETRYFGPGTRLLVL.

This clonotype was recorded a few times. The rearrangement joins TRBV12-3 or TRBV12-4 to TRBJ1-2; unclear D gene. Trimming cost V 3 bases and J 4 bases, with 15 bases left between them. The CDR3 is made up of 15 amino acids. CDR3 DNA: TGTGCCAGCAGTTTTCCGCAGACTCAGGTCTATGGCTACACCTTC. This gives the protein CASSFPQTQVYGYTF.

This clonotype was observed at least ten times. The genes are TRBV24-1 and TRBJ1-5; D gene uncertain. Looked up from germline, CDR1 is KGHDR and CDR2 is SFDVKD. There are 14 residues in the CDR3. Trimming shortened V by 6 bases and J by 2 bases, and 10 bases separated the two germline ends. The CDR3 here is CATSPGWGNQPQHF. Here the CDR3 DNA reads TGTGCCACCAGTCCGGGGTGGGGCAATCAGCCCCAGCATTTT.

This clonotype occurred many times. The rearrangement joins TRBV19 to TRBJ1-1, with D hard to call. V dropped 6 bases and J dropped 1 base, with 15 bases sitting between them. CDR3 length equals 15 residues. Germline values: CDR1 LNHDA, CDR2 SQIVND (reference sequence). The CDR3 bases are TGTGCCAGTAGGAGAGGTACCCCTCGGAACACTGAAGCTTTCTTT. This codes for CASRRGTPRNTEAFF.

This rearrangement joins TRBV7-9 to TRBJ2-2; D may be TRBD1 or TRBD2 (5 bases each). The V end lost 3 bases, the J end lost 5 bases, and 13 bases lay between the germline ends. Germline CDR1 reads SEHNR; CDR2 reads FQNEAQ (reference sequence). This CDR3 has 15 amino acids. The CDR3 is CASSFWDRNTGELFF. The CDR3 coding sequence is TGTGCCAGCAGCTTCTGGGACCGGAATACCGGGGAGCTGTTTTTT.

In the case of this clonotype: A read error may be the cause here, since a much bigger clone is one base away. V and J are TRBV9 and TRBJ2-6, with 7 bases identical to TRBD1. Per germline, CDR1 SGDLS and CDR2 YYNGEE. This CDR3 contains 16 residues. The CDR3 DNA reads TGTGTCAGCAGCAAACGAGGGACAGCTGGGGCCAACGTCCTGACTTTC. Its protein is CVSSKRGTAGANVLTF.

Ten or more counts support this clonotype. As DNA, the CDR3 is TGTGCCACCAGCAGAGAAGGTGGCAGGGGGCGGGTAAACACTGAAGCTTTCTTT. Translating gives CATSREGGRGRVNTEAFF. This chain uses TRBV15 with TRBJ1-1; 8 bases agree with TRBD1. Per germline, CDR1 LNHNV and CDR2 YYDKDF (reference sequence). The CDR3 totals 18 residues. After removal of 0 bases from V and 2 bases from J, the junction contained 11 bases not matched to a gene.

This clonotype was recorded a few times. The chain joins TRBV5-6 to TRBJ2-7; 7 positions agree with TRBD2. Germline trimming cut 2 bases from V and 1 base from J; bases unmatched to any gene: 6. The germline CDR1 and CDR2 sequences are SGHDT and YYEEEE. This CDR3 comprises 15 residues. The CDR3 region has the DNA TGTGCCAGCAGCTTAAGGACTAGTGCATCCTACGAGCAGTACTTC. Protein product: CASSLRTSASYEQYF.

The CDR3 nucleotides read TGTGCCACCAGCAGAGTGACAGCTAACACTGAAGCTTTCTTT. Its protein is CATSRVTANTEAFF. This chain links TRBV15 with TRBJ1-1, with a tentative D call TRBD1 (5 bases). This CDR3 is 14 amino acids long. CDR1 is LNHNV, CDR2 YYDKDF, per germline (reference sequence). V was trimmed by 1 base and J by 2 bases, leaving 8 bases between them.

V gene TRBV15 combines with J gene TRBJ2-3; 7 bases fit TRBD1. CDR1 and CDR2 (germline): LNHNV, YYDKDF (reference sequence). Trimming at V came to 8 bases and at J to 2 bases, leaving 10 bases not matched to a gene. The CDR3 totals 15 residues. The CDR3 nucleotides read TGTGCCACCGGGAATCGACAGGGAAACACAGATACGCAGTATTTT. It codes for CATGNRQGNTDTQYF.

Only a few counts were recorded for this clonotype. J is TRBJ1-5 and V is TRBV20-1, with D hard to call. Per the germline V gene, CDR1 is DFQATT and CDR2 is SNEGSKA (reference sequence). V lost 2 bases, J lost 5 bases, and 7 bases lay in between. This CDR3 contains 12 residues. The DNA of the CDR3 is TGCAGTGCTAGAAACGACGATCAGCCCCAGCATTTT. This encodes CSARNDDQPQHF.

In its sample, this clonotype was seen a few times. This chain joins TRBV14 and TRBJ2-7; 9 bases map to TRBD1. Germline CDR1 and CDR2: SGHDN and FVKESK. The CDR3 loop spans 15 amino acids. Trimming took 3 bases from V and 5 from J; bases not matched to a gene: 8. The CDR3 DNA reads TGTGCCAGCAGCCAGGTCAGGGGGACAGGGAACGAGCAGTACTTC. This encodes CASSQVRGTGNEQYF.

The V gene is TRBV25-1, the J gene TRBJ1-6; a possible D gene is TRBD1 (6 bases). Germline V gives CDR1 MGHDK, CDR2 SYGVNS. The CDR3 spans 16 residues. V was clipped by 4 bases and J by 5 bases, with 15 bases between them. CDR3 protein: CASSATTGINNSPLHF. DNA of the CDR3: TGTGCCAGCAGTGCAACTACAGGGATCAATAATTCACCCCTCCACTTT.

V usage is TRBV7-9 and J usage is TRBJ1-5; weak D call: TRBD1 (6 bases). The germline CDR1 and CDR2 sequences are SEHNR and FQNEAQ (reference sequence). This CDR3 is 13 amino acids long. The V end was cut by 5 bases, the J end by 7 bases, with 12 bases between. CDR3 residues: CASSRGGHQPQHF. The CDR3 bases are TGTGCCAGCAGCCGGGGGGGGCACCAGCCCCAGCATTTT.

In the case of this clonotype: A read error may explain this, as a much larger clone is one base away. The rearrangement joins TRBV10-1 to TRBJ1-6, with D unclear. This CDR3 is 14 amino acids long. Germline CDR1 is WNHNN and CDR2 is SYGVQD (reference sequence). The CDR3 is CASSDETNNSLLHF. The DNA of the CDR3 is TGCGCCAGCAGCGATGAAACTAATAATTCACTCCTCCACTTT.

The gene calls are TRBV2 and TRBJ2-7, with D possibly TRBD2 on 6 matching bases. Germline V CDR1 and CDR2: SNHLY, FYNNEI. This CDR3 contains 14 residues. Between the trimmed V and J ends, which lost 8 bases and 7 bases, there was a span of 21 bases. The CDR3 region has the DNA TGTGCCAGCTTGGTCGGGGCCGGGGGAAGGGAGCAGTACTTC. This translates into CASLVGAGGREQYF.

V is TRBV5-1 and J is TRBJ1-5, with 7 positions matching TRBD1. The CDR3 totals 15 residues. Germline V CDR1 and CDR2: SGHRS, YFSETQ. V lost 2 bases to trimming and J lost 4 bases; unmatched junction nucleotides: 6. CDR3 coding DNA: TGCGCCAGCAGCTTACACGGGACAGAAAATCAGCCCCAGCATTTT. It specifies CASSLHGTENQPQHF.